A single sample is the source of the 29 T cell receptor beta chains below, sequenced in a study of control samples from healthy donors and cancer patients. Profiling relied on immunoSEQ multiplex PCR, and the TCRdb table lists in-frame clones only, not all of them. The data contain fewer than 250,000 clones, approximately 90% of them singletons. Sequences were obtained from blood. All receptors derive from a man aged 30 to 39 in good health.

The sample holds one count of this clone. V is TRBV19 and J is TRBJ1-4; unclear D gene. The germline CDR1 and CDR2 sequences are LNHDA and SQIVND (reference sequence). V lost 5 bases to trimming and J lost 0 bases, with 10 bases between them. The CDR3 has 15 amino acids. Here the CDR3 DNA reads TGTGCCAGTAGTTCTCACAGTGCAACTAATGAAAAACTGTTTTTT. Translation gives CASSSHSATNEKLFF.

The chain couples TRBV19 to TRBJ2-7, with unresolved D. Trimming shortened V by 2 bases and J by 1 base, and 15 bases separated the two germline ends. Looked up from germline, CDR1 is LNHDA and CDR2 is SQIVND (reference sequence). The CDR3 is 16 residues long. Here the CDR3 DNA reads TGTGCCAGTAGTATAACCGACAACACCGTATCCTACGAGCAGTACTTC. Protein product: CASSITDNTVSYEQYF.

The rearrangement uses TRBV9 and TRBJ1-2; D is possibly TRBD1 (5 bases). V lost 4 bases and J 4 bases, leaving 14 bases between the germline ends. The CDR3 sequence is 14 residues long. The germline gives CDR1 SGDLS, CDR2 YYNGEE. The CDR3 sequence: CASSTLLTGYGYTF. Here the CDR3 DNA reads TGTGCCAGCAGCACCTTACTAACAGGCTATGGCTACACCTTC.

The chain uses TRBV11-3 and TRBJ2-3; 10 bases match TRBD2. Trimming at V came to 3 bases and at J to 3 bases, leaving 3 bases not matched to a gene. Per the germline V gene, CDR1 is SGHNT and CDR2 is YENEEA. The CDR3 has 15 residues. The chain's CDR3 is CASSFASGGTDTQYF. For the CDR3, the DNA is TGTGCCAGCAGCTTCGCTAGCGGGGGAACAGATACGCAGTATTTT.

The chain carries TRBV9 and TRBJ1-6; 9 nucleotides agree with TRBD1. The V gene's germline CDR1 is SGDLS and CDR2 YYNGEE. The CDR3 sequence is 14 residues long. The trim removed 6 bases at V and 8 bases at J, leaving 6 bases unmatched. As DNA, the CDR3 is TGTGCCAGCAAGACCGGGACAGGGTATTCACCCCTCCACTTT. This encodes CASKTGTGYSPLHF.

V usage is TRBV19 and J usage is TRBJ2-1; 8 bases fit TRBD2. Trimming cost V 3 bases and J 6 bases; bases outside gene matches: 4. Germline CDR1 and CDR2: LNHDA and SQIVND (reference sequence). The CDR3 length is 14 residues. The CDR3 loop is CASSIGLAGNEQFF. CDR3 sequence (DNA): TGTGCCAGTAGTATTGGGCTAGCGGGCAATGAGCAGTTCTTC.

This chain uses TRBV4-2 with TRBJ2-3; D is tentatively TRBD1 or TRBD2 (6 bases each). The germline CDR1 and CDR2 sequences are LGHNA and YNFKEQ. The CDR3 spans 14 residues. Trimming shortened V by 1 base and J by 8 bases, and 13 bases separated the two germline ends. The CDR3 sequence: CASSQARGGGTQYF. DNA of the CDR3: TGTGCCAGCAGCCAAGCCAGGGGAGGTGGTACGCAGTATTTT.

The chain joins TRBV4-1 to TRBJ1-2; D not resolved. Trimming pared 0 bases from V and 8 bases from J, leaving 16 bases between. The CDR3 totals 15 residues. Germline-derived CDR1 and CDR2 are MGHRA and YSYEKL. The CDR3 loop reads CASSQDSNLLPGYTF. The CDR3 bases are TGCGCCAGCAGCCAAGATTCGAATCTCCTGCCGGGCTACACCTTC.

This clone was detected only once. The V gene is TRBV5-1, the J gene TRBJ1-2; TRBD1 matches 10 bases. The germline CDR1 and CDR2 sequences are SGHRS and YFSETQ. This CDR3 comprises 14 residues. The ends lost 5 bases at V and 5 bases at J; junction bases unmatched: 6. This CDR3 is CASRPDRGGYGYTF. The CDR3 coding sequence is TGCGCCAGCAGGCCGGACAGGGGGGGGTATGGCTACACCTTC.

The V call is TRBV7-9, the J call TRBJ1-2; 9 bases align to TRBD1. The CDR3 spans 14 residues. V was pared by 4 bases and J by 4 bases, with 4 bases of the junction left unmatched. Per the germline V gene, CDR1 is SEHNR and CDR2 is FQNEAQ (reference sequence). In DNA form, the CDR3 reads TGTGCCAGCAGCTCAGGGGACAGGGCCTATGGCTACACCTTC. Translation gives CASSSGDRAYGYTF.

The genes are TRBV6-5 and TRBJ2-1; D is uncertain. The CDR3 sequence is 13 residues long. Looked up from germline, CDR1 is MNHEY and CDR2 is SVGAGI. Between the trimmed V and J ends, which lost 7 bases and 2 bases, there was a span of 9 bases. CDR3 DNA sequence: TGTGCCAGCACCGACGTAGCCTACAATGAGCAGTTCTTC. Translating gives CASTDVAYNEQFF.

As DNA, the CDR3 is TGCAGTGCTAGTCATTCGGGAACAGGGGGCTACGAGCAGTACTTC. Translated, it gives CSASHSGTGGYEQYF. The rearrangement links TRBV20-1 to TRBJ2-7; 8 bases line up with TRBD1. CDR1 and CDR2 (germline): DFQATT, SNEGSKA (reference sequence). The CDR3 consists of 15 residues. Losses at the gene ends were 3 bases for V and 3 bases for J; bases not matched to a gene: 10.

The chain employs TRBV6-1 and TRBJ1-5, with a possible D match to TRBD1 (5 bases). V was shortened by 0 bases and J by 4 bases, with 13 bases between the two germline ends. Germline V gene data show CDR1 as MNHNS and CDR2 as SASEGT. The CDR3 has 16 residues. This CDR3 reads CASSEALGGANQPQHF. In nucleotides, the CDR3 is TGTGCCAGCAGTGAAGCGTTGGGGGGTGCAAATCAGCCCCAGCATTTT.

The rearrangement joins TRBV30 to TRBJ2-7, with D tentatively TRBD2 (6 bases). This CDR3 spans 13 amino acids. V gave up 2 bases and J gave up 2 bases, with 10 bases separating them. The germline V gene has CDR1 GTSNPN and CDR2 SVGIG (reference sequence). DNA for the CDR3: TGTGCCTGGAGTTCGGGAGCAACCTACGAGCAGTACTTC. Encoded protein: CAWSSGATYEQYF.

The V and J genes are TRBV6-5 and TRBJ2-2; possibly TRBD1 for D (5 bases). V was cut by 9 bases and J by 2 bases, with 16 bases left in between. The germline V gene has CDR1 MNHEY and CDR2 SVGAGI. This CDR3 contains 15 residues. The CDR3 reads CASLSGQRNTGELFF. The CDR3 DNA sequence: TGTGCCAGTCTCTCCGGACAACGCAACACCGGGGAGCTGTTTTTT.

The gene calls are TRBV2 and TRBJ1-4, with TRBD1 matching over 9 bases. This CDR3 is 15 amino acids long. Germline CDR1 is SNHLY and CDR2 is FYNNEI. V shed 4 bases, J shed 8 bases, and the junction held 8 bases outside the gene matches. The CDR3 DNA sequence: TGTGCCAGCAGTGGGCCCGGACAGGGGACGGAAAAACTGTTTTTT. Translation gives CASSGPGQGTEKLFF.

This sequence joins TRBV11-3 and TRBJ2-1; D might be TRBD1 (5 bases). The CDR3 is 14 amino acids. V was pared by 5 bases and J by 3 bases, with 11 bases between. Germline values: CDR1 SGHNT, CDR2 YENEEA. The CDR3 is CASSPSGYYNEQFF. The CDR3, as DNA: TGTGCCAGCAGCCCCTCAGGGTACTACAATGAGCAGTTCTTC.

This clone was found a few times. The chain uses TRBV6-4 and TRBJ1-4; unclear D gene. Germline V CDR1 and CDR2: MRHNA, SNTAGT. This CDR3 has 16 residues. V gave up 2 bases and J gave up 4 bases, with 14 bases separating them. In nucleotides, the CDR3 is TGTGCCAGCAGTGACCAAAAGGGAGACCTTAATGAAAAACTGTTTTTT. Translating it yields CASSDQKGDLNEKLFF.

This clone came up once. The sample contains more than one DNA sequence encoding this CDR3. The V call is TRBV6-5, the J call TRBJ2-7, with 7 bases aligning to TRBD1. The CDR3 runs to 14 residues. Germline CDR1 is MNHEY and CDR2 is SVGAGI. The V and J ends lost 6 bases and 3 bases, in that order; junction bases with no gene match: 8. CDR3 nucleotide sequence: TGTGCCAGCAGCCCAGGGACAGCTAACTACGAGCAGTACTTC. Translated: CASSPGTANYEQYF.

The V call is TRBV5-1, the J call TRBJ2-3, with 7 bases fitting TRBD2. Per germline, CDR1 SGHRS and CDR2 YFSETQ. This CDR3 is built from 15 residues. J lost 0 bases, V lost 3 bases, and 4 bases had no gene match. The CDR3 DNA reads as TGCGCCAGCAGCTCTCTAGCGGCGAGCACAGATACGCAGTATTTT. Protein product: CASSSLAASTDTQYF.

This clone has only one observation. The chain links TRBV5-3 to TRBJ2-1; the D is unclear. Being an ORF, TRBV5-3 has a function that is uncertain. V was pared by 3 bases and J by 7 bases, with 8 bases between. CDR3 size: 12 residues. CDR3 sequence: CARSYHGNEQFF. The CDR3 nucleotides are TGTGCCAGAAGCTACCACGGGAATGAGCAGTTCTTC.

The rearrangement uses TRBV27 and TRBJ1-5; D not certain. The germline CDR1 and CDR2 sequences are MNHEY and SMNVEV (reference sequence). V was clipped by 4 bases and J by 7 bases, with 17 bases between them. The CDR3 consists of 15 residues. The CDR3 here is CASSSLGGSRQPQHF. The CDR3 coding sequence is TGTGCCAGCAGTTCCCTGGGAGGGTCGAGACAGCCCCAGCATTTT.

The genes are TRBV11-2 and TRBJ1-2; the D is unclear. Germline V gives CDR1 SGHAT, CDR2 FQNNGV. The ends were cut back, 5 bases at V and 3 bases at J, with 19 bases in the middle. This CDR3 contains 16 residues. CDR3 DNA: TGTGCCAGCAGCCCAGACCGGCCCCCGAAGGACTATGGCTACACCTTC. Amino acid sequence: CASSPDRPPKDYGYTF. Variable domain in full (rest from reference TRBV11-2 and TRBJ1-2): EAGVAQSPRYKIIEKRQSVAFWCNPISGHATLYWYQQILGQGPKLLIQFQNNGVVDDSQLPKDRFSAERLKGVDSTLKIQPAKLEDSAVYLCASSPDRPPKDYGYTFGSGTRLTVV.

The chain combines TRBV30 with TRBJ2-7; 8 nucleotides line up with TRBD2. The CDR3 is 12 amino acids. Germline CDR1 reads GTSNPN; CDR2 reads SVGIG (reference sequence). V lost 5 bases and J lost 2; bases outside the gene matches: 2. CDR3 bases: TGTGCCTGGTCGGGGGGGACCTACGAGCAGTACTTC. Translation: CAWSGGTYEQYF.

With respect to this clone: The junction does not match germline at one end; this may be a read error. The chain joins TRBV5-6 to TRBJ1-2; D possibly corresponds to TRBD1 (5 bases). This CDR3 has 14 residues. Germline loops: CDR1 SGHDT, CDR2 YYEEEE. CDR3 coding DNA: TGTGCCAGCAGGGAGGATGGGACCGTCTATGACTACACCTTC. This translates into CASREDGTVYDYTF. Full variable domain (missing parts from reference TRBV5-6 and TRBJ1-2): DAGVTQSPTHLIKTRGQQVTLRCSPKSGHDTVSWYQQALGQGPQFIFQYYEEEERQRGNFPDRFSGHQFPNYSSELNVNALLLGDSALYLCASREDGTVYDYTFGSGTRLTVV.

CDR3 sequence reads: CATSRGGGANTQYF. The CDR3 DNA sequence: TGTGCCACCAGCAGAGGTGGGGGGGCGAATACGCAGTATTTT. The rearrangement uses TRBV15 and TRBJ2-3, with D possibly matching TRBD2 (7 bases). V was pared by 1 base and J by 7 bases, with 12 bases between. The CDR3 has 14 residues. Germline V lookup: CDR1 LNHNV, CDR2 YYDKDF (reference sequence). The whole variable domain, filled in from reference TRBV15 and TRBJ2-3, reads DAMVIQNPRYQVTQFGKPVTLSCSQTLNHNVMYWYQQKSSQAPKLLFHYYDKDFNNEADTPDNFQSRRPNTSFCFLDIRSPGLGDTAMYLCATSRGGGANTQYFGPGTRLTVL.

The chain uses TRBV3-1 (or the pseudogene TRBV3-2) and TRBJ1-1; D is possibly TRBD1 (5 bases). There are 16 residues in the CDR3. Trimming removed 2 bases from V and 5 bases from J, with 18 bases in between. Germline CDR1 and CDR2: LGHDT and YNNKEL (reference sequence). DNA of the CDR3: TGTGCCAGCAGCCAATTGGCAGGGTGGGGAGGGACTGAAGCTTTCTTT. This gives the protein CASSQLAGWGGTEAFF.

The V gene is TRBV9, the J gene TRBJ1-5, with a tentative D call TRBD1 (5 bases). CDR1 is SGDLS, CDR2 YYNGEE, per germline. V lost 0 bases and J lost 5, with 12 bases in between. This CDR3 contains 15 residues. CDR3 sequence: CASSVGSEGDQPQHF. The CDR3 nucleotides are TGTGCCAGCAGCGTAGGCAGCGAAGGGGATCAGCCCCAGCATTTT.

The gene calls are TRBV6-2 or TRBV6-3 and TRBJ1-2; D is unclear. The V and J ends lost 2 bases and 2 bases respectively, with 0 bases between them. Germline V gene data show CDR1 as MNHEY and CDR2 as SVGEGT. The CDR3 contains 11 residues. The CDR3 loop is CASSYNYGYTF. CDR3 nucleotide sequence: TGTGCCAGCAGTTACAACTATGGCTACACCTTC.